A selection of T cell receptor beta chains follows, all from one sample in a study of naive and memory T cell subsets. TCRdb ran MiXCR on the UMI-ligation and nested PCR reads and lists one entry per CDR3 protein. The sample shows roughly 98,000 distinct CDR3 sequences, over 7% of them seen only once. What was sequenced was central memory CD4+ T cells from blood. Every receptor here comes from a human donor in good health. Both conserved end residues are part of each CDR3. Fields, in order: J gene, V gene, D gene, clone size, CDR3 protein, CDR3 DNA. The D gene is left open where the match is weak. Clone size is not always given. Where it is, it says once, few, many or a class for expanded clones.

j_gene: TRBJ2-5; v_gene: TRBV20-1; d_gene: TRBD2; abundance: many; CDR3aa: CSASTSGLRWETQYF; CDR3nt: TGCAGTGCTAGTACTAGCGGATTGAGGTGGGAGACCCAGTACTTC
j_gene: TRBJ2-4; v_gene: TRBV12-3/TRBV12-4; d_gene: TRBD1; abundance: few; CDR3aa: CASSRDRAKNIQYF; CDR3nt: TGTGCCAGCAGTCGGGACAGAGCCAAAAACATTCAGTACTTC
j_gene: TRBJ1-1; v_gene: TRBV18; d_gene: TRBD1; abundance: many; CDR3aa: CASSPPTGKNTEAFF; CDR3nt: TGTGCCAGCTCACCACCGACAGGGAAGAACACTGAAGCTTTCTTT
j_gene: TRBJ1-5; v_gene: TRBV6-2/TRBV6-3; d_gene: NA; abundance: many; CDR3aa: CASSLGTFSNQPQHF; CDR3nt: TGTGCCAGCAGTCTTGGAACTTTTAGCAATCAGCCCCAGCATTTT
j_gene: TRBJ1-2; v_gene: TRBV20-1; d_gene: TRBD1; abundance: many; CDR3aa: CSASDRGRRGYTF; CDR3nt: TGCAGTGCTTCTGACAGGGGGCGCAGAGGCTACACCTTC
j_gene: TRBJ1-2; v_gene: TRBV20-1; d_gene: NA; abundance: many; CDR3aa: CSARDRLLDGYTF; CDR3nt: TGCAGTGCTAGAGATCGACTTCTAGATGGCTACACCTTC
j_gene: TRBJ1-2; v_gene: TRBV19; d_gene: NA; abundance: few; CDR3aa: CASSIFRGADPNYGYTF; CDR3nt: TGTGCCAGTAGTATTTTCAGGGGCGCCGATCCTAACTATGGCTACACCTTC
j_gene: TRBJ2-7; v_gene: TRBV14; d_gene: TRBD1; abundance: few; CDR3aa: CASSLKTGASISYEQYF; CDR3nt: TGTGCCAGCAGCCTTAAAACAGGGGCTTCGATCTCCTACGAGCAGTACTTC
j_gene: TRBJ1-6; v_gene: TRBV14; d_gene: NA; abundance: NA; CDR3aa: CASSRSYGGNSPLHF; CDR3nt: TGTGCCAGCAGCCGATCATACGGTGGTAATTCACCCCTCCACTTT
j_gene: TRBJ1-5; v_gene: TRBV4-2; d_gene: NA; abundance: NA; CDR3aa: CASSQDYPPRSNQPQHF; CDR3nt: TGTGCCAGCAGCCAAGATTACCCCCCGAGAAGCAATCAGCCCCAGCATTTT
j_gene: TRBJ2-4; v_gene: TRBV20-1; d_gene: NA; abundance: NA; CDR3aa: CSARVPGKNIQYF; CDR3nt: TGCAGTGCTCGTGTCCCAGGCAAAAACATTCAGTACTTC
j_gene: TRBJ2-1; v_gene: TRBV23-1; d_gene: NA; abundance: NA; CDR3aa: CASSPTRNEQFF; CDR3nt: TGCGCCAGCAGCCCGACCAGGAATGAGCAGTTCTTC
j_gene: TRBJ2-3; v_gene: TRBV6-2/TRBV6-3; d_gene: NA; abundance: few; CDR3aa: CASSPRKRDGITDTQYF; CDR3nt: TGTGCCAGCAGTCCCCGTAAAAGAGACGGAATCACAGATACGCAGTATTTT
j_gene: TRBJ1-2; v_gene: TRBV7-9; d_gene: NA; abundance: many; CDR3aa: CASSLAGGHNYGYTF; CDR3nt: TGTGCCAGCAGCTTGGCGGGGGGGCACAACTATGGCTACACCTTC
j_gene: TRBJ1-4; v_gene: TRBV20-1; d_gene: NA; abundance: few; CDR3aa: CSAKRAGGTNEKLFF; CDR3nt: TGCAGCGCTAAAAGAGCGGGGGGCACTAATGAAAAACTGTTTTTT
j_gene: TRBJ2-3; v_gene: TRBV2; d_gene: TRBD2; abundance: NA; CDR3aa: CASSEARLAGGAGDTQYF; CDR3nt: TGTGCCAGCAGTGAAGCTCGACTAGCGGGGGGCGCCGGGGATACGCAGTATTTT
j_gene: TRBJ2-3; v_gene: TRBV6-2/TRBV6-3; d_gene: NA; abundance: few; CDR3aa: CASSYPRIGATHDPPDTQYF; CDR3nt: TGTGCCAGCAGTTACCCACGGATCGGGGCAACTCATGACCCTCCAGATACGCAGTATTTT
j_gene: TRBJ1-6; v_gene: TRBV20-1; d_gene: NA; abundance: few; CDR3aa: CSAPATASHNSPLHF; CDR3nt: TGCAGTGCCCCGGCCACAGCCTCTCATAATTCACCCCTCCACTTT
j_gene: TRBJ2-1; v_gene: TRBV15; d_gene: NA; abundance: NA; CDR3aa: CATSRAASEQFF; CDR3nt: TGTGCCACCAGCAGAGCTGCGTCTGAGCAGTTCTTC
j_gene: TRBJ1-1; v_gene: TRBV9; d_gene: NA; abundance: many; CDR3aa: CASSVMTNTEAFF; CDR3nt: TGTGCCAGCAGCGTAATGACGAACACTGAAGCTTTCTTT
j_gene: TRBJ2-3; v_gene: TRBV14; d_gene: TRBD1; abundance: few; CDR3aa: CASSLFPGTVTDTQYF; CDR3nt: TGTGCCAGCAGCCTATTCCCCGGGACAGTCACAGATACGCAGTATTTT
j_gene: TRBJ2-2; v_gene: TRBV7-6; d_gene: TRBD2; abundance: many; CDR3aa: CASSSGGNTGELFF; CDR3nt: TGTGCCAGCAGCTCGGGGGGGAACACCGGGGAGCTGTTTTTT
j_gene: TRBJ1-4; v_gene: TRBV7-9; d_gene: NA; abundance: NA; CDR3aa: CASSSSGLNGKLFF; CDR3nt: TGTGCCAGCAGCTCGTCAGGCTTGAACGGAAAACTGTTTTTT
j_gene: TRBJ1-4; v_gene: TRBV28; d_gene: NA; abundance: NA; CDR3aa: CASRVVATNEKLFF; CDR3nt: TGTGCCAGCAGGGTAGTTGCAACTAATGAAAAACTGTTTTTT
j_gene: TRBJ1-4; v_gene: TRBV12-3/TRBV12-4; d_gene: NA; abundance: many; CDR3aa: CASSRVLGNNEKLFF; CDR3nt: TGTGCCAGCAGCCGCGTCCTTGGCAATAATGAAAAACTGTTTTTT
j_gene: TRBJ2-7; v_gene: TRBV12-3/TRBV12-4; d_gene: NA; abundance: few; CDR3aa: CASSLQVGHEQYF; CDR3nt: TGTGCCAGCAGTTTACAGGTTGGACACGAGCAGTACTTC
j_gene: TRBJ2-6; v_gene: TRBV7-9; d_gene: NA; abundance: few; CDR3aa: CASRRLRADQAGANVLTF; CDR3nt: TGTGCCAGCAGACGTCTTAGGGCCGACCAAGCTGGGGCCAACGTCCTGACTTTC
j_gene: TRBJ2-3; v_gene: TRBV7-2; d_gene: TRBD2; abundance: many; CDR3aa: CASSLELANTDTQYF; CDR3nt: TGTGCCAGCAGCTTAGAACTAGCGAACACAGATACGCAGTATTTT
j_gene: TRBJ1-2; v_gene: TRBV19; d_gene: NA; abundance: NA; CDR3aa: CASSRPFNGLNYGYTF; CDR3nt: TGTGCCAGTAGTAGGCCCTTCAATGGGTTGAACTATGGCTACACCTTC
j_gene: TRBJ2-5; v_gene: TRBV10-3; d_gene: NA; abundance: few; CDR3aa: CAIKEQGKETQYF; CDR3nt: TGTGCCATCAAAGAACAGGGAAAAGAGACCCAGTACTTC
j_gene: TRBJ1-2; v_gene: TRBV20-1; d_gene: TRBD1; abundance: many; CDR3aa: CSASSGTGVGYTF; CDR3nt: TGCAGTGCTAGCTCCGGGACAGGGGTGGGCTACACCTTC
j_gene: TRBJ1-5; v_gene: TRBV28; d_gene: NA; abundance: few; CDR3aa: CASSPLGTQPQHF; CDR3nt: TGTGCCAGCAGCCCATTGGGTACTCAGCCCCAGCATTTT
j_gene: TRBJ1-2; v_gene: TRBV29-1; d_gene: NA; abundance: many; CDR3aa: CSVENTVYGYTF; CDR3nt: TGCAGCGTTGAAAACACGGTCTATGGCTACACCTTC
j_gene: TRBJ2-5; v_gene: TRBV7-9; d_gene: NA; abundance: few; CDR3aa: CASSLAGGNQETQYF; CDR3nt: TGTGCCAGCAGCTTAGCCGGGGGTAACCAAGAGACCCAGTACTTC
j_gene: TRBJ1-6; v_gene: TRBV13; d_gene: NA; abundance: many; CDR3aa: CASSPGVHNSPLHF; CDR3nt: TGTGCCAGCAGCCCAGGGGTGCACAATTCACCCCTCCACTTT
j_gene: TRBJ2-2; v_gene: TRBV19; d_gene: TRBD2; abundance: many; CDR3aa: CASTALGGEAGELFF; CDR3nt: TGTGCCAGTACCGCTCTGGGGGGGGAAGCCGGGGAGCTGTTTTTT
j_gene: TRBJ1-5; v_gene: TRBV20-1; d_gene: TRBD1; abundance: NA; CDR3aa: CSARPPGTGGVRQPQHF; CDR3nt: TGCAGTGCTAGACCCCCTGGGACAGGGGGCGTTCGGCAGCCCCAGCATTTT
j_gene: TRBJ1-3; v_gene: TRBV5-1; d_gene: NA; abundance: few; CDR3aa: CASSSEISGNTIYF; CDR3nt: TGCGCCAGCAGCTCAGAGATCTCTGGAAACACCATATATTTT
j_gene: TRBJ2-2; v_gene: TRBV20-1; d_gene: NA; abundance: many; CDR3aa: CSAGNPGQHTGELFF; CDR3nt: TGCAGTGCTGGGAACCCGGGACAACACACCGGGGAGCTGTTTTTT
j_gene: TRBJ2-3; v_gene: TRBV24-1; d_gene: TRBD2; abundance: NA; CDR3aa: CATSSGGAAADTQYF; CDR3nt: TGTGCCACCAGTAGCGGGGGGGCCGCGGCAGATACGCAGTATTTT
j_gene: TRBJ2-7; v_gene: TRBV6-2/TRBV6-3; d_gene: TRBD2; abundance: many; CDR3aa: CASSWTSGPYYEQYF; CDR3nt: TGTGCCAGCAGTTGGACTAGCGGGCCATACTACGAGCAGTACTTC
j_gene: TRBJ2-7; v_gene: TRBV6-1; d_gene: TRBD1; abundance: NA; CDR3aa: CASSDQSSNHRGRLYEQYF; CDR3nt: TGTGCCAGCAGTGACCAATCCTCCAATCACAGGGGGCGACTCTACGAGCAGTACTTC
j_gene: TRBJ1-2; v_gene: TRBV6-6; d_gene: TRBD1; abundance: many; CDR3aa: CASRSLRDRNGYTF; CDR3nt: TGTGCCAGCAGATCCCTCCGGGACAGAAATGGCTACACCTTC
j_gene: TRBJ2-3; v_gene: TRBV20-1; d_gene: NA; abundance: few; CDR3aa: CSANPLSVGTDTQYF; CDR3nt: TGCAGTGCTAACCCCCTGTCGGTCGGCACAGATACGCAGTATTTT
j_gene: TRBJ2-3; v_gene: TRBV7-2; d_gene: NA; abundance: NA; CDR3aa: CASSLVRRADTQYF; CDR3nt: TGTGCCAGCAGCTTAGTTCGCAGGGCGGATACGCAGTATTTT
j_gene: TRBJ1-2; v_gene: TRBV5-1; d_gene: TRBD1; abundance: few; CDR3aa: CASSPGGQRYDGYTF; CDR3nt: TGCGCCAGCAGCCCGGGGGGACAGCGCTACGATGGCTACACCTTC
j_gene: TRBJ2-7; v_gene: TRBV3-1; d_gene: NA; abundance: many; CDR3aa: CASSPTRTSTYEQYF; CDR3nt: TGTGCCAGCAGCCCGACTAGGACTTCAACCTACGAGCAGTACTTC
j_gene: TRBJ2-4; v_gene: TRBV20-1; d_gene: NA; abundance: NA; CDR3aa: CSARTAPKNIQYF; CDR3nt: TGCAGCGCCCGTACGGCCCCAAAAAACATTCAGTACTTC
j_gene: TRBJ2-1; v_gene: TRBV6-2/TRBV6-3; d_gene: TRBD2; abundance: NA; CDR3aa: CASSYSIAGGDTAGDF; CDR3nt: TGTGCCAGCAGTTACTCAATAGCGGGGGGCGACACCGCGGGCGATTTC
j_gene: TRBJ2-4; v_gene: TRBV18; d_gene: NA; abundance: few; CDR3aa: CASSPHGNIQYF; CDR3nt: TGTGCCAGCTCACCCCATGGGAACATTCAGTACTTC
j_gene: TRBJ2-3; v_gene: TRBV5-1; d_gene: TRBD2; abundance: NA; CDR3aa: CASSLEGRAADTQYF; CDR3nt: TGCGCCAGCAGCTTGGAAGGGAGGGCCGCAGATACGCAGTATTTT
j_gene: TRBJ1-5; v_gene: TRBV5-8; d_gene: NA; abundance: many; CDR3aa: CASSLISGSQPQHF; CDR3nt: TGTGCCAGCAGCTTGATATCGGGGTCTCAGCCCCAGCATTTT
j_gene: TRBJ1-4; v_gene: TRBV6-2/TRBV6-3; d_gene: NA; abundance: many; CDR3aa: CASSRQDATNEKLFF; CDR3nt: TGTGCCAGCAGCAGGCAGGATGCAACTAATGAAAAACTGTTTTTT
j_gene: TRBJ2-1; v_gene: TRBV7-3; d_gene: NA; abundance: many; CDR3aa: CASSLTAQVEQFF; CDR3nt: TGTGCCAGCAGCTTAACCGCCCAGGTCGAGCAGTTCTTC
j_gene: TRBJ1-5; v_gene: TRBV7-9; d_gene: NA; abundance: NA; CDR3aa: CASSLTQDQPQHF; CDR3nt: TGTGCCAGCAGCTTAACACAGGATCAGCCCCAGCATTTT
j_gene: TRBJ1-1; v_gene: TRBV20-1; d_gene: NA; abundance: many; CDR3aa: CSARRTVLNTEAFF; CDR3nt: TGCAGTGCTAGAAGGACGGTACTGAACACTGAAGCTTTCTTT
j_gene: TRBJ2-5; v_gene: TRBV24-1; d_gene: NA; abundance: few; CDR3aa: CATSVSGSGTQYF; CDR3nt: TGTGCCACCAGTGTCTCGGGGAGCGGGACCCAGTACTTC